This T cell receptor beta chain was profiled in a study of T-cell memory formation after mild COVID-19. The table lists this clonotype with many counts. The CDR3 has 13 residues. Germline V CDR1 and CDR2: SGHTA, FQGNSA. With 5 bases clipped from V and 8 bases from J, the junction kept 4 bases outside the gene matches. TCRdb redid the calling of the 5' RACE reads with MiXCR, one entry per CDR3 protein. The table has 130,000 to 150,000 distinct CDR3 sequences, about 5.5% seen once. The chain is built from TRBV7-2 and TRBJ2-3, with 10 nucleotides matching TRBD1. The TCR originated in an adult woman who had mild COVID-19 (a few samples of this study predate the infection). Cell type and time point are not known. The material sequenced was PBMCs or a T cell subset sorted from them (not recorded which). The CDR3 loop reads CASSPGTGVTQYF. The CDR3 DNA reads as TGTGCCAGCAGCCCGGGGACAGGGGTTACGCAGTATTTT. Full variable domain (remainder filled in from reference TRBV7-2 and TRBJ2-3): GAGVSQSPSNKVTEKGKDVELRCDPISGHTALYWYRQSLGQGLEFLIYFQGNSAPDKSGLPSDRFSAERTGGSVSTLTIQRTQQEDSAVYLCASSPGTGVTQYFGPGTRLTVL.